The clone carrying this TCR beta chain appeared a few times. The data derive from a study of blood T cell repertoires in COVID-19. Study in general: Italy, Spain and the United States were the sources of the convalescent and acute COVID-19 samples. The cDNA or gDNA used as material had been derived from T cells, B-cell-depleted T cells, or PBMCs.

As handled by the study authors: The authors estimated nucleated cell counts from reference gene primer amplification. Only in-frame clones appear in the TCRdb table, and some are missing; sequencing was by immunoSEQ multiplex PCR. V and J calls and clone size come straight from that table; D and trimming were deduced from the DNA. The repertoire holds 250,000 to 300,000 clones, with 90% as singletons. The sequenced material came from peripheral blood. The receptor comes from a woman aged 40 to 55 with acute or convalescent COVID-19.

CDR3 in amino acids: CASSLISGGIYSNYGYTF. The CDR3 nucleotides read TGTGCCAGCAGCTTAATTTCGGGGGGAATCTATTCTAACTATGGCTACACCTTC. The chain employs TRBV11-2 and TRBJ1-2, with TRBD1 as a possible D gene (5 bases). CDR1 is SGHAT, CDR2 FQNNGV, per germline. The CDR3 is made up of 18 amino acids. V dropped 2 bases and J dropped 0 bases, with 19 bases sitting between them.